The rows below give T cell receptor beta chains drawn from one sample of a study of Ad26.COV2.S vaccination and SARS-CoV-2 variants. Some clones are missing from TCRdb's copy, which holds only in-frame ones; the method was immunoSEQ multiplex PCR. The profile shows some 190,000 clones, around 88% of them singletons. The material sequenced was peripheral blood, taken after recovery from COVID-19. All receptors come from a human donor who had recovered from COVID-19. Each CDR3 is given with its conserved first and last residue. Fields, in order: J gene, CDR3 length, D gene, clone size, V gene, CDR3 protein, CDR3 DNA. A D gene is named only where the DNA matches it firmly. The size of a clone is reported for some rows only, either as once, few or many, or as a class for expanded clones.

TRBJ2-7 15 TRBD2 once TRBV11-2 CASSLGAGNSYEQYF TGTGCCAGCAGCTTAGGAGCGGGAAACTCCTACGAGCAGTACTTC
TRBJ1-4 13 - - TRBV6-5 CATAGFNNEKLFF TGTGCCACTGCCGGGTTCAATAATGAAAAACTGTTTTTT
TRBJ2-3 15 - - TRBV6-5 CASSYGDNPTDTQYF TGTGCCAGCAGTTACGGGGACAACCCCACAGATACGCAGTATTTT
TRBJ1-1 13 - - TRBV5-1 CASRTGGRTEAFF TGCGCCAGCAGAACGGGAGGGCGAACTGAAGCTTTCTTT
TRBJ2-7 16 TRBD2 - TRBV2 CASSDLGLAGHYEQYF TGTGCCAGCAGTGACCTGGGGCTAGCGGGACACTACGAGCAGTACTTC
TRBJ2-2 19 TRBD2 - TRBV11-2 CASSSPPKLAGANTGELFF TGTGCCAGCAGCTCCCCCCCCAAACTAGCGGGAGCGAACACCGGGGAGCTGTTTTTT
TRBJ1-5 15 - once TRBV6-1 CASSENHYSNQPQHF TGTGCCAGCAGTGAAAACCACTATAGCAATCAGCCCCAGCATTTT
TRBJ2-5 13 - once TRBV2 CASTPRRERTQYF TGTGCCAGCACTCCCCGAAGGGAAAGGACCCAGTACTTC
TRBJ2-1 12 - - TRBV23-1 CASRPLRREQFF TGCGCCAGCAGACCCCTCCGGCGGGAGCAGTTCTTC
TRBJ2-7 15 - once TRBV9 CASSVDWGSSYEQYF TGTGCCAGCAGCGTAGACTGGGGAAGCTCCTACGAGCAGTACTTC
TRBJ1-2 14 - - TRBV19 CASSILGGLSGYTF TGTGCCAGTAGTATCTTGGGGGGATTGAGTGGCTACACCTTC
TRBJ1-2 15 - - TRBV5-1 CASSLTVGSNYGYTF TGCGCCAGCAGCTTGACGGTCGGGTCCAACTATGGCTACACCTTC
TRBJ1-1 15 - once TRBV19 CASSIGGHLNTEAFF TGTGCCAGTAGTATCGGGGGACACCTCAACACTGAAGCTTTCTTT
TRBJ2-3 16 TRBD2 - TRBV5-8 CASSSGTSGGSDTQYF TGTGCCAGCAGCTCGGGGACTAGCGGGGGCTCAGATACGCAGTATTTT
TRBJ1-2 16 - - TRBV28 CASSLGGTPSPYGYTF TGTGCCAGCAGTTTAGGCGGGACTCCTAGCCCCTATGGCTACACCTTC
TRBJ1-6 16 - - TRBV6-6 CASSYTERSYNSPLHF TGTGCCAGCAGTTACACAGAACGATCCTATAATTCACCCCTCCACTTT
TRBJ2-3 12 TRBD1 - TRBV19 CASYSGTGAQYF TGTGCCAGCTACTCCGGGACAGGGGCGCAGTATTTT
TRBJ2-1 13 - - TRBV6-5 CASSKSSAYEQFF TGTGCCAGCAGCAAATCTAGCGCCTATGAGCAGTTCTTC
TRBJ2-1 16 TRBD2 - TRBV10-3 CAISESVGLAYNEQFF TGTGCCATCAGTGAGTCGGTAGGACTAGCGTACAATGAGCAGTTCTTC
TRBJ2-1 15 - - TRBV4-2 CASSQDLSSYNEQFF TGTGCCAGCAGCCAGGATCTAAGCTCCTACAATGAGCAGTTCTTC
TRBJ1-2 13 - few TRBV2 CASSVDPAEGYTF TGTGCCAGCAGCGTAGACCCCGCGGAGGGCTACACCTTC
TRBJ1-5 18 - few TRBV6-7 CASRGPRWAEKGNQPQHF TGTGCCAGCAGGGGTCCGCGGTGGGCGGAGAAAGGCAATCAGCCCCAGCATTTT
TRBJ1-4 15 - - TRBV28 CASSFPTGANEKLFF TGTGCCAGCAGTTTTCCGACAGGAGCTAATGAAAAACTGTTTTTT
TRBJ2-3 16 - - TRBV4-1 CASSPPNTVSTDTQYF TGCGCCAGCAGCCCCCCGAACACCGTAAGCACAGATACGCAGTATTTT
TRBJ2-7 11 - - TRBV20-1 CSASGGLEQYF TGCAGTGCTAGCGGGGGCCTCGAGCAGTACTTC
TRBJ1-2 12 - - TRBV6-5 CASGTSGYGYTF TGTGCCAGCGGGACATCGGGGTATGGCTACACCTTC
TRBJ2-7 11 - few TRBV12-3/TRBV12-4 CASSAVYEQYF TGTGCCAGCAGCGCCGTTTACGAGCAGTACTTC
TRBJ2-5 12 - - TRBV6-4 CASSGLQETQYF TGTGCCAGCAGTGGGTTACAAGAGACCCAGTACTTC
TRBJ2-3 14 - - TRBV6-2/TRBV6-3 CASSLDTSTDTQYF TGTGCCAGCAGTCTGGACACGAGCACAGATACGCAGTATTTT
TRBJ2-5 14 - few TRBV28 CASSFRGARRTQYF TGTGCCAGCAGTTTTCGGGGGGCGAGAAGGACCCAGTACTTC
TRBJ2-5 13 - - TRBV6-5 CASRDLYQETQYF TGTGCCAGCAGAGACTTGTACCAAGAGACCCAGTACTTC
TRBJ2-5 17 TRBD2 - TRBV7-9 CASSPPASGVSGETQYF TGTGCCAGCAGCCCCCCAGCTAGCGGGGTGTCGGGGGAGACCCAGTACTTC
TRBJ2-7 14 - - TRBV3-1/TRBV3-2 CASSPQLAKDEQYF TGTGCCAGCAGCCCACAACTAGCCAAGGACGAGCAGTACTTC
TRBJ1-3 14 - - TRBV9 CASSARSGENTIYF TGTGCCAGCAGCGCAAGATCCGGAGAGAACACCATATATTTT
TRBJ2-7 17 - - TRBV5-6 CASSWGGPGTATYEQYF TGTGCCAGCAGCTGGGGAGGTCCCGGGACTGCTACCTACGAGCAGTACTTC
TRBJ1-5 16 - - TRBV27 CASSLRRVPGSQPQHF TGTGCCAGCAGTTTGCGCCGGGTCCCCGGCAGTCAGCCCCAGCATTTT
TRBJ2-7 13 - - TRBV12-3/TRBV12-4 CASSLASSYEQYF TGTGCCAGCAGTTTGGCTAGCTCCTACGAGCAGTACTTC
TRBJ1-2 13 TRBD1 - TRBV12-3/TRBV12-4 CASSLDRGYGYTF TGTGCCAGCAGCCTGGACAGGGGCTATGGCTACACCTTC
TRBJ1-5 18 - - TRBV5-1 CASSLGSTGFDSNQPQHF TGCGCCAGCAGCTTGGGCTCTACAGGGTTTGATAGCAATCAGCCCCAGCATTTT
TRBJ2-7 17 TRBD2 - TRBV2 CASSTNPGLAGAYEQYF TGTGCCAGCAGTACGAACCCAGGACTAGCGGGGGCCTACGAGCAGTACTTC
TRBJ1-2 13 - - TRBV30 CAWDPGGFYGYTF TGTGCCTGGGATCCGGGGGGGTTCTATGGCTACACCTTC
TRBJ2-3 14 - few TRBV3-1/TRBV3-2 CASSQVSSADTQYF TGTGCCAGCAGCCAAGTGTCAAGCGCAGATACGCAGTATTTT
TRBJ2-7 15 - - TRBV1 CTSSQPERGTYEQYF TGCACCAGCAGCCAACCCGAGCGGGGAACCTACGAGCAGTACTTC
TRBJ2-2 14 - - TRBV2 CAGKKGEGYRELFF TGTGCCGGCAAAAAGGGGGAGGGCTACCGGGAGCTGTTTTTT
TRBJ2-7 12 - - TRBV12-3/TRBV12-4 CASSFKRYEQYF TGTGCCAGCAGTTTTAAGAGGTACGAGCAGTACTTC
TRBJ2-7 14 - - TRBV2 CASTVDSSSYEQYF TGTGCCAGCACCGTGGACAGCTCCTCCTACGAGCAGTACTTC
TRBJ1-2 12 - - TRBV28 CASSLSVYGYTF TGTGCCAGCAGTTTGTCAGTCTATGGCTACACCTTC
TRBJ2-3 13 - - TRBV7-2 CASSWGPQDTQYF TGTGCCAGCAGCTGGGGCCCGCAAGATACGCAGTATTTT
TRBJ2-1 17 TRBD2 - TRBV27 CASSPFGTSGRVYEQFF TGTGCCAGCAGTCCGTTCGGGACTAGCGGGAGGGTTTATGAGCAGTTCTTC